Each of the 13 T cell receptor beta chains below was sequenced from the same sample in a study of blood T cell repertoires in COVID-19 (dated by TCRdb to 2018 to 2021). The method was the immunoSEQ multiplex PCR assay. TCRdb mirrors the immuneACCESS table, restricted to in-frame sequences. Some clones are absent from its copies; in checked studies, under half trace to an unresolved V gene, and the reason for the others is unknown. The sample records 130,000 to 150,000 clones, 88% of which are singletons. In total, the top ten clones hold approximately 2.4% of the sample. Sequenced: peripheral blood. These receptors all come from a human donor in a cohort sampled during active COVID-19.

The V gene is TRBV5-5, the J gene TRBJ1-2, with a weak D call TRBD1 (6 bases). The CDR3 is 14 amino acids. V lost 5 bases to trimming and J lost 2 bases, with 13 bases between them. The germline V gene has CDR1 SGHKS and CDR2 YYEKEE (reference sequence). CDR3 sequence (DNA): TGTGCCAGCAGACGACAGGACGGAAACTATGGCTACACCTTC. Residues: CASRRQDGNYGYTF.

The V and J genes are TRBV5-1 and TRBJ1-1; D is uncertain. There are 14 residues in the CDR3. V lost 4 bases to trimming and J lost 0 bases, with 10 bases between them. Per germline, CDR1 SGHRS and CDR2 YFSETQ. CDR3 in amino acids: CASSVSILNTEAFF. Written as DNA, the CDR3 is TGCGCCAGCAGCGTTAGTATCCTGAACACTGAAGCTTTCTTT. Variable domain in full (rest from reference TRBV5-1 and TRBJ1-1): KAGVTQTPRYLIKTRGQQVTLSCSPISGHRSVSWYQQTPGQGLQFLFEYFSETQRNKGNFPGRFSGRQFSNSRSEMNVSTLELGDSALYLCASSVSILNTEAFFGQGTRLTVV.

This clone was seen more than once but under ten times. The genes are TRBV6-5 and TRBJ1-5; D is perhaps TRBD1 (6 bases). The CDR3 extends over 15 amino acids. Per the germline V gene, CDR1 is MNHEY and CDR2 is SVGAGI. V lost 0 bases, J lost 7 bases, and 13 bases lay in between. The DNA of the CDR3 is TGTGCCAGCAGTTACTCGACTCAGGGGCGACAGCCCCAGCATTTT. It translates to CASSYSTQGRQPQHF.

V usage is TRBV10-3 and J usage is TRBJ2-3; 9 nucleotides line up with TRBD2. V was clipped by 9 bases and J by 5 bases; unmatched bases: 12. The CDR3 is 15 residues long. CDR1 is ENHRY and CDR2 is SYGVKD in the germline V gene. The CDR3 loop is CAILEVAGEEDTQYF. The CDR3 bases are TGTGCCATTCTTGAAGTAGCGGGAGAGGAAGATACGCAGTATTTT.

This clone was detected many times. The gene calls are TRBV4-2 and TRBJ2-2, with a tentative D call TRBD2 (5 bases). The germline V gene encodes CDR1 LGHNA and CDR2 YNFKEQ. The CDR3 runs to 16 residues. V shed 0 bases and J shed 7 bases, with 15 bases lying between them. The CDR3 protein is CASSQDVAPRDGELFF. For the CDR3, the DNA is TGTGCCAGCAGCCAAGATGTAGCGCCAAGGGACGGGGAGCTGTTTTTT.

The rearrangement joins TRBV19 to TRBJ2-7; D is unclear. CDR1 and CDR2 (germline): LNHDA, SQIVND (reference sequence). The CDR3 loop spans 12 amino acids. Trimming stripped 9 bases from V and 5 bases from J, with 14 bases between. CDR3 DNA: TGTGCCAGCCCCCACCGCTCTAACGAGCAGTACTTC. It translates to CASPHRSNEQYF.

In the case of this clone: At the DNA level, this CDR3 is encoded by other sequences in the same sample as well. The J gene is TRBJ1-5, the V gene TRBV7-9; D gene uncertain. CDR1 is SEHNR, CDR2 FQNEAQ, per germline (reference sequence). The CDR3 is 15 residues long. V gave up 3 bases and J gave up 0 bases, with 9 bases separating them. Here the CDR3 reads CASSLGGYSNQPQHF. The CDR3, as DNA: TGTGCCAGCAGCTTGGGAGGTTATAGCAATCAGCCCCAGCATTTT.

CDR3 protein: CASTTQGLGGAEAFF. DNA of the CDR3: TGCGCCAGCACCACACAGGGTTTAGGGGGCGCTGAAGCTTTCTTT. J is TRBJ1-1 and V is TRBV5-1, with TRBD1 identical over 7 bases. CDR3 size: 15 residues. Germline trimming cut 6 bases from V and 6 bases from J; bases unmatched to any gene: 14. Germline V CDR1 and CDR2: SGHRS, YFSETQ.

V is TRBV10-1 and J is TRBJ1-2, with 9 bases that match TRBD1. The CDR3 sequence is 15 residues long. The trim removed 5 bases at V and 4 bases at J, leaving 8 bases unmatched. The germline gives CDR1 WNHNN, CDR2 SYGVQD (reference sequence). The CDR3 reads CASSPPGQGLYGYTF. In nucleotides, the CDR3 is TGCGCCAGCAGTCCACCGGGACAGGGACTCTATGGCTACACCTTC.

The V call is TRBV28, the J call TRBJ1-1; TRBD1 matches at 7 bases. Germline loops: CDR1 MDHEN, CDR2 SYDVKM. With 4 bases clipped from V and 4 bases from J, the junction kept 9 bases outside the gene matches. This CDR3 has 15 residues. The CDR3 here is CASSSRQGGGTEAFF. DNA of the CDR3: TGTGCCAGCAGTTCCAGACAGGGTGGAGGCACTGAAGCTTTCTTT.

CDR3: CASSLNAGGGAPLHF. In DNA, the CDR3 is TGTGCCAGCAGCTTAAATGCGGGTGGCGGGGCACCCCTCCACTTT. The V and J genes are TRBV7-3 and TRBJ1-6; D gene unclear. The CDR3 has 15 residues. V shed 1 base and J shed 11 bases, with 15 bases lying between them. The germline V gene encodes CDR1 SGHTA and CDR2 FQGTGA.

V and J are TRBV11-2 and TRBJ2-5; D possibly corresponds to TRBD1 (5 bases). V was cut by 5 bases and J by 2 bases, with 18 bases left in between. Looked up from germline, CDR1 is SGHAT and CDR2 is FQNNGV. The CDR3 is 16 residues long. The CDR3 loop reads CASSLAAQGWQETQYF. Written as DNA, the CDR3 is TGTGCCAGCAGCCTGGCCGCTCAGGGATGGCAAGAGACCCAGTACTTC.

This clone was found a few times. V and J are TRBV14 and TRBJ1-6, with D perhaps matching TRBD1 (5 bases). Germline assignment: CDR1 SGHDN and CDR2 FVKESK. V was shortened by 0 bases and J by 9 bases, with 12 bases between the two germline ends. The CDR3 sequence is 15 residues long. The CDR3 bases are TGTGCCAGCAGCCAAGAGTCTCAGGGTCGTTCACCCCTCCACTTT. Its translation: CASSQESQGRSPLHF.